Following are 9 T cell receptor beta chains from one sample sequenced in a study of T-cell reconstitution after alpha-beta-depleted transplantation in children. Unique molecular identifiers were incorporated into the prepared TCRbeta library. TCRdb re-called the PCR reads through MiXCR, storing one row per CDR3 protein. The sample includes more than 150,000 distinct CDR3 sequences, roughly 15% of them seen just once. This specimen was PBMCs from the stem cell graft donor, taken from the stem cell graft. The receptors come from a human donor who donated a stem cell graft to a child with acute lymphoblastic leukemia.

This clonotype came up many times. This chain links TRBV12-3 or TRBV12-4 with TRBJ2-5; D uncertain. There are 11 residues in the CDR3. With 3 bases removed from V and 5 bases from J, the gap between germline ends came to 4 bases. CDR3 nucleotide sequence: TGTGCCAGCAGTTTGAGCGAGACCCAGTACTTC. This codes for CASSLSETQYF.

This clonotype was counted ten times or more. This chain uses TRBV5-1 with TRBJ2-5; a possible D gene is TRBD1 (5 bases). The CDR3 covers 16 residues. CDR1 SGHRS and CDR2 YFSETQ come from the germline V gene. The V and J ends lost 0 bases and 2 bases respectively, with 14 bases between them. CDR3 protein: CASSLGQGILQETQYF. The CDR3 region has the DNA TGCGCCAGCAGCTTGGGGCAGGGAATACTACAAGAGACCCAGTACTTC.

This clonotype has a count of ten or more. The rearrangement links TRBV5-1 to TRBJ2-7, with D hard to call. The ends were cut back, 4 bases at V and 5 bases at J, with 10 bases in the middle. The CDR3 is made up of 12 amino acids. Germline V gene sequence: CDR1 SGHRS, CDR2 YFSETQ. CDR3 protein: CASSLKVHEQYF. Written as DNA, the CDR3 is TGCGCCAGCAGCCTCAAAGTCCACGAGCAGTACTTC.

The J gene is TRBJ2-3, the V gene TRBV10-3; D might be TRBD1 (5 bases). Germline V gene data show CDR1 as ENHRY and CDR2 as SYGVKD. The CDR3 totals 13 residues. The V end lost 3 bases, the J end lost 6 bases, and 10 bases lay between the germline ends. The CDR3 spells CAISDQGEDTQYF. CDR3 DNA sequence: TGTGCCATCAGTGACCAGGGTGAGGATACGCAGTATTTT.

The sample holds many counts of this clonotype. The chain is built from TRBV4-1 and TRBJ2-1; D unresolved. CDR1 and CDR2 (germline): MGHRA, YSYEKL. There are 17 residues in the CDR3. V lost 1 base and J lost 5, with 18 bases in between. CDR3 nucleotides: TGCGCCAGCAGCCAAGGATTGTCTTTCACACTCCACAATGAGCAGTTCTTC. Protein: CASSQGLSFTLHNEQFF.

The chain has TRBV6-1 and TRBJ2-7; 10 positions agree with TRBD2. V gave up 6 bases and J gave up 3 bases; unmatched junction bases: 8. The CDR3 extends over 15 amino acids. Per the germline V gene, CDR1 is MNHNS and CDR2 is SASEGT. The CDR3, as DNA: TGTGCCAGCAGGGGGCTAGCGGGAGAGTACTACGAGCAGTACTTC. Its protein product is CASRGLAGEYYEQYF.

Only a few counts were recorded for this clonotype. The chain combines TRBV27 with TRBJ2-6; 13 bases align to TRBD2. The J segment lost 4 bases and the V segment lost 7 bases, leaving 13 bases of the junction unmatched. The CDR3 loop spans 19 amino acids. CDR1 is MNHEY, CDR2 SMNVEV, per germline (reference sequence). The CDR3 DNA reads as TGTGCCAGCAAACTACACGGGACTAGCGGGGTTTTGGGGGCCAACGTCCTGACTTTC. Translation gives CASKLHGTSGVLGANVLTF.

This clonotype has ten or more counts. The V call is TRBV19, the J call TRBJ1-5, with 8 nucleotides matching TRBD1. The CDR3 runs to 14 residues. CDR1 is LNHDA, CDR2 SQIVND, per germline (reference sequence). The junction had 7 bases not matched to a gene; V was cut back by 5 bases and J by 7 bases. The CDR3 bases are TGTGCCAGTAGTGCAGGGGGCGGAGGGCAGCCCCAGCATTTT. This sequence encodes CASSAGGGGQPQHF. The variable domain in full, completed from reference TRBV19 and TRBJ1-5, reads DGGITQSPKYLFRKEGQNVTLSCEQNLNHDAMYWYRQDPGQGLRLIYYSQIVNDFQKGDIAEGYSVSREKKESFPLTVTSAQKNPTAFYLCASSAGGGGQPQHFGDGTRLSIL.

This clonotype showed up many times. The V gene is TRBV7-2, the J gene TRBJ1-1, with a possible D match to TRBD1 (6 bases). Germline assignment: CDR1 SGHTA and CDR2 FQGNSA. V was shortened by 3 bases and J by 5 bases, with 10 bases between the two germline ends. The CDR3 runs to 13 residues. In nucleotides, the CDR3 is TGTGCCAGCAGCTTCGGGACAATTACTGAAGCTTTCTTT. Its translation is CASSFGTITEAFF.